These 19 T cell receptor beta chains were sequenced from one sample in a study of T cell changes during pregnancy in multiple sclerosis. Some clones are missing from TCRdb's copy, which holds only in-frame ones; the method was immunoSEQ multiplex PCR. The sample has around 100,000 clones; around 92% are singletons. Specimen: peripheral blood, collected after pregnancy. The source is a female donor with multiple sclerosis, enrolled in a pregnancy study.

CDR3 bases: TGTGCCAGCAGCTTCCCACAGGATTACTATGGCTACACCTTC. Translated: CASSFPQDYYGYTF. V gene TRBV7-2 combines with J gene TRBJ1-2; tentatively, D is TRBD1 (5 bases). CDR3 length: 14 amino acids. V shed 3 bases and J shed 3 bases, with 11 bases lying between them. Looked up from germline, CDR1 is SGHTA and CDR2 is FQGNSA. The full variable domain, in which reference TRBV7-2 and TRBJ1-2 provide the parts outside the CDR3, is GAGVSQSPSNKVTEKGKDVELRCDPISGHTALYWYRQSLGQGLEFLIYFQGNSAPDKSGLPSDRFSAERTGGSVSTLTIQRTQQEDSAVYLCASSFPQDYYGYTFGSGTRLTVV.

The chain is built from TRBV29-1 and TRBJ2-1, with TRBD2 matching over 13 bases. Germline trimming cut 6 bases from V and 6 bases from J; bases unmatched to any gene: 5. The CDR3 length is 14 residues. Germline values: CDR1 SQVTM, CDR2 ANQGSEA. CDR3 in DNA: TGCAGCGTCCAGGGACTAGCGGGATCCAATGAGCAGTTCTTC. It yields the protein CSVQGLAGSNEQFF.

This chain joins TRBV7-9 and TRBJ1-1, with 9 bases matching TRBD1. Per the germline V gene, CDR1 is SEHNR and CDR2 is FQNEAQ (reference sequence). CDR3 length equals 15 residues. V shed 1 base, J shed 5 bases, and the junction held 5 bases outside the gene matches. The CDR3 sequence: CASSLEQGARTEAFF. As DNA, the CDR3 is TGTGCCAGCAGCTTAGAACAGGGGGCGAGAACTGAAGCTTTCTTT.

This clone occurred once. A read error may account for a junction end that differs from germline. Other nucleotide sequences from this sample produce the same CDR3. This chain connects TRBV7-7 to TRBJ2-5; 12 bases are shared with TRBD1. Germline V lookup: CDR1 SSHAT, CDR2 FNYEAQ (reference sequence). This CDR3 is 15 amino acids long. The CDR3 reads CASSLGQGAQETQYF. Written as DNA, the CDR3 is TGTGCTAGCAGCTTGGGACAGGGGGCCCAAGAGACCCAGTACTTC.

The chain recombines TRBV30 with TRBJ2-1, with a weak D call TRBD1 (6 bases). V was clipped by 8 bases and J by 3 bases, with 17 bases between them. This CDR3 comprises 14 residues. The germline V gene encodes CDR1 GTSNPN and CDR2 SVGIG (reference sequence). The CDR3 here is CAARTAWVYNEQFF. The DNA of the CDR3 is TGTGCCGCCCGGACAGCGTGGGTCTACAATGAGCAGTTCTTC.

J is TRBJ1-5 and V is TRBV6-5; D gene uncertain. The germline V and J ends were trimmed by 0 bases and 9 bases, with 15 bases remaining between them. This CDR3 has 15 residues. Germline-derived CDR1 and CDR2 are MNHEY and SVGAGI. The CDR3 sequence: CASSYSGGSDWPQHF. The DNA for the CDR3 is TGTGCCAGCAGTTACTCGGGTGGGAGTGACTGGCCCCAGCATTTT.

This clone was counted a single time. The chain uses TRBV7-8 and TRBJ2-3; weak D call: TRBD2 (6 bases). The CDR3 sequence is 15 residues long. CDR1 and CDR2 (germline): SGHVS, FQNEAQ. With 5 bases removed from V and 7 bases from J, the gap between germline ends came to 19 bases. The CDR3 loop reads CASSPRSGLLHTQYF. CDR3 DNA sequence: TGTGCCAGCAGCCCCCGGTCGGGACTTCTTCATACGCAGTATTTT.

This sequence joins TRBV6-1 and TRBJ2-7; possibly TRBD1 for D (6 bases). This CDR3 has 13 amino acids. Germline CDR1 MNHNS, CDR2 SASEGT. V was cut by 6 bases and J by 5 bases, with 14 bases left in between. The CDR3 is CASRVQGFDEQYF. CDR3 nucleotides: TGTGCCAGCAGGGTACAGGGATTCGACGAGCAGTACTTC.

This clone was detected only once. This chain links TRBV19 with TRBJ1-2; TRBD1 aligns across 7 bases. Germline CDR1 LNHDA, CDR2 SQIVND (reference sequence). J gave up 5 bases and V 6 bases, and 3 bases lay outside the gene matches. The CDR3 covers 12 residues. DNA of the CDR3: TGTGCCAGTAGCCTACAGGGGTATGGCTACACCTTC. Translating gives CASSLQGYGYTF.

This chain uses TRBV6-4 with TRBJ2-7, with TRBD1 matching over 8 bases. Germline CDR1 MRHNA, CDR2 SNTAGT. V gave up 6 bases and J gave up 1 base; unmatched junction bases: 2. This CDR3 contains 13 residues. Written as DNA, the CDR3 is TGTGCCAGCAGCCGGGACAGGTCCTACGAGCAGTACTTC. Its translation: CASSRDRSYEQYF.

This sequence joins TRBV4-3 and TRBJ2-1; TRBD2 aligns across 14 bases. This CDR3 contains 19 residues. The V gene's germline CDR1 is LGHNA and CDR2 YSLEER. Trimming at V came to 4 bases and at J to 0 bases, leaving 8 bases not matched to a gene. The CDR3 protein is CASSLGTSGGISSYNEQFF. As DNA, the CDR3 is TGCGCCAGCAGCCTTGGGACTAGCGGGGGCATAAGCTCCTACAATGAGCAGTTCTTC.

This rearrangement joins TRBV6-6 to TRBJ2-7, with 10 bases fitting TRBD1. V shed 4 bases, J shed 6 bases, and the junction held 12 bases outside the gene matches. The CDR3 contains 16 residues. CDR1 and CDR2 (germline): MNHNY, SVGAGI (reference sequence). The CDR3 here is CASSSPDRGRFFEQYF. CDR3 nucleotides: TGTGCCAGCAGTTCCCCAGACAGGGGGCGGTTTTTCGAGCAGTACTTC.

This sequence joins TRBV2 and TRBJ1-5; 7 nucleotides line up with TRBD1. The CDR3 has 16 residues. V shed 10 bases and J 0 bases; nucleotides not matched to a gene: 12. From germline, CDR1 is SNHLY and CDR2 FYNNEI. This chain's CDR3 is CATGATGDSSNQPQHF. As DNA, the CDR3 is TGTGCCACCGGGGCCACAGGGGATTCTAGCAATCAGCCCCAGCATTTT.

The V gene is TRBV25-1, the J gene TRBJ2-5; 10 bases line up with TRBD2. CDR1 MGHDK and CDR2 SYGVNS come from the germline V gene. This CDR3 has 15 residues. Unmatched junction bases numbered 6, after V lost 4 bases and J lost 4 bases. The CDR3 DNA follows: TGTGCCAGCAGTGCAGCTAGCGGGGGCCCAGAGACCCAGTACTTC. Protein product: CASSAASGGPETQYF.

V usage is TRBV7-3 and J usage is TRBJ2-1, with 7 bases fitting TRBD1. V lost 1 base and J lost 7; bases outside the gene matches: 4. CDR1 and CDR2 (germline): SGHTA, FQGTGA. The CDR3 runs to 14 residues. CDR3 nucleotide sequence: TGTGCCAGCAGCTTAAATCAGGGGGAAAATGAGCAGTTCTTC. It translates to CASSLNQGENEQFF.

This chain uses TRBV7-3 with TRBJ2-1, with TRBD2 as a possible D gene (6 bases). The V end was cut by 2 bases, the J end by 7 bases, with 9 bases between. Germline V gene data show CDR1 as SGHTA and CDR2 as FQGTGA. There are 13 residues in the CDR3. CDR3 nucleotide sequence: TGTGCCAGCAGCTTAGATGGGGGGAATGAGCAGTTCTTC. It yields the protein CASSLDGGNEQFF.

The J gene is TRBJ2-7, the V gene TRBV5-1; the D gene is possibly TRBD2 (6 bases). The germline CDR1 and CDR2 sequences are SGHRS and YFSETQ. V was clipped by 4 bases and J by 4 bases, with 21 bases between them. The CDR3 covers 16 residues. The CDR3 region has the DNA TGCGCCAGCAGCATCACGACTAGTGGTTTCCTATACGAGCAGTACTTC. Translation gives CASSITTSGFLYEQYF.

CDR3 sequence reads: CATSRVLAAYEQFF. In DNA, the CDR3 is TGTGCCACCAGCAGAGTTCTAGCGGCCTATGAGCAGTTCTTC. The V gene is TRBV15, the J gene TRBJ2-1; 7 bases map to TRBD2. Germline V gene sequence: CDR1 LNHNV, CDR2 YYDKDF (reference sequence). After removal of 1 base from V and 8 bases from J, the junction contained 5 bases not matched to a gene. The CDR3 length is 14 residues.

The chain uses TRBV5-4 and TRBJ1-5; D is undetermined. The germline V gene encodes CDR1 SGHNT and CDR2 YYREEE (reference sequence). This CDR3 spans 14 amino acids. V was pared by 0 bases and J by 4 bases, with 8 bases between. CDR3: CASSLGGVNQPQHF. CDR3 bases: TGTGCCAGCAGCTTGGGAGGAGTAAATCAGCCCCAGCATTTT.